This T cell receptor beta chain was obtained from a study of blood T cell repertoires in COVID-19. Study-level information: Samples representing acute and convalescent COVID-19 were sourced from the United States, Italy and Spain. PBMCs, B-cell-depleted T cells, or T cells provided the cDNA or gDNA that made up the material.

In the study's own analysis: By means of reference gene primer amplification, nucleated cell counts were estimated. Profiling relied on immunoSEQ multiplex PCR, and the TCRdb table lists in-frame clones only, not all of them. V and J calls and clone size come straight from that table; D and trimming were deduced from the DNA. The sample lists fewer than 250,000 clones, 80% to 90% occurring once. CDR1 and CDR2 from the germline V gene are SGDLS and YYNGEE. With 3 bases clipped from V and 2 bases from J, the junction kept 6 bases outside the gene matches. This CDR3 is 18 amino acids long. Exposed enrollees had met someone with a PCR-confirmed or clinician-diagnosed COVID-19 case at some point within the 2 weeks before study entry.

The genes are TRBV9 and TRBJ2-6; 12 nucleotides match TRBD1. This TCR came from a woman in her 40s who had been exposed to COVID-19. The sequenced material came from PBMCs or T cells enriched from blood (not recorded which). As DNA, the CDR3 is TGTGCCAGCAGCGGGGGACAGGGGGCGTCGGCTGGGGCCAACGTCCTGACTTTC. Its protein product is CASSGGQGASAGANVLTF.